Following are 24 T cell receptor beta chains from one sample sequenced in a study of T cells expressing NK-cell markers. TCRdb re-analyzed the 5' RACE reads; it lists each CDR3 protein once, without DNA. The specimen's table records 400,000 to 550,000 distinct CDR3 sequences. Material: blood T cells: a sorted CD56 or NKG2C T cell subset, CD4+ or CD8+ T cells, or bulk PBMC T cells (not recorded which). The source is a woman between 18 and 70 years old in good health.

This chain connects TRBV12-3 or TRBV12-4 to TRBJ2-1. The CDR3 is made up of 13 amino acids. The CDR3 region is CASSLGETNEQFF.

J is TRBJ1-5 and V is TRBV6-2 or TRBV6-3; as DNA is missing, the TRBD1 call by TCRdb cannot be tested. This CDR3 comprises 14 residues. Germline CDR1 reads MNHEY; CDR2 reads SVGEGT. The CDR3 spells CASSSTGWDQPQHF.

This chain joins TRBV6-1 and TRBJ2-7; the D call of TRBD1 rests on TCRdb alone, since no DNA is present to check it. Germline CDR1 MNHNS, CDR2 SASEGT. The CDR3 totals 15 residues. Here the CDR3 reads CASSILTTGSYEQYF.

This CDR3 is CSVAGGSGNTIYF. The chain links TRBV29-1 to TRBJ1-3. The CDR3 runs to 13 residues. Looked up from germline, CDR1 is SQVTM and CDR2 is ANQGSEA.

The V and J genes are TRBV12-5 and TRBJ1-4; TCRdb's D call of TRBD1 is untestable without DNA. This CDR3 has 12 residues. The V gene's germline CDR1 is LGHNT and CDR2 FRNRAP. The CDR3 sequence is CASGLSGTVLFF. Based on the CDR3 plus reference TRBV12-5 and TRBJ1-4, the full variable domain is DARVTQTPRHKVTEMGQEVTMRCQPILGHNTVFWYRQTMMQGLELLAYFRNRAPLDDSGMPKDRFSAEMPDATLATLKIQPSEPRDSAVYFCASGLSGTVLFFGSGTQLSVL.

V is TRBV4-1 and J is TRBJ1-2; TCRdb reports TRBD1, a call that lacks DNA to check it against. Germline CDR1 and CDR2: MGHRA and YSYEKL. The CDR3 runs 16 residues. The CDR3 protein is CASSPDHVGTTYGYTF.

This rearrangement joins TRBV5-1 to TRBJ2-1. CDR1 is SGHRS, CDR2 YFSETQ, per germline. The CDR3 has 12 residues. The CDR3 sequence: CASSTDYNEQFF.

The chain recombines TRBV28 with TRBJ2-2. CDR3 length equals 14 residues. Germline V gene sequence: CDR1 MDHEN, CDR2 SYDVKM. CDR3: CASTPGRSTGELFF. Based on the CDR3 plus reference TRBV28 and TRBJ2-2, the full variable domain is DVKVTQSSRYLVKRTGEKVFLECVQDMDHENMFWYRQDPGLGLRLIYFSYDVKMKEKGDIPEGYSVSREKKERFSLILESASTNQTSMYLCASTPGRSTGELFFGEGSRLTVL.

The chain combines TRBV7-2 with TRBJ2-1; TCRdb names TRBD1, which stays unverified in the absence of DNA. Germline values: CDR1 SGHTA, CDR2 FQGNSA. This CDR3 has 13 amino acids. The CDR3 here is CASSSMGGYEQFF.

The chain links TRBV11-3 to TRBJ2-3. The CDR3 runs 14 residues. Germline assignment: CDR1 SGHNT and CDR2 YENEEA. The CDR3 here is CASSFSGRPDTQYF.

The chain employs TRBV10-1 and TRBJ2-2. The CDR3 covers 12 residues. The germline CDR1 and CDR2 sequences are WNHNN and SYGVQD (reference sequence). CDR3 residues: CASGLIPGELFF.

The chain carries TRBV29-1 and TRBJ2-7. The germline CDR1 and CDR2 sequences are SQVTM and ANQGSEA. The CDR3 runs to 15 residues. The CDR3 reads CSVLDSTWGPYEQYF.

The chain has TRBV6-5 and TRBJ2-5; TCRdb's D gene call, TRBD2, goes unchecked for lack of DNA. The CDR3 consists of 15 residues. The germline gives CDR1 MNHEY, CDR2 SVGAGI. The CDR3 region is CASSYVQGLTETQYF.

This chain joins TRBV29-1 and TRBJ2-1. The CDR3 has 13 residues. The germline gives CDR1 SQVTM, CDR2 ANQGSEA. The CDR3 loop reads CSVESSAYNEQFF.

The V gene is TRBV9, the J gene TRBJ2-1; the D call from TCRdb, TRBD1, cannot be confirmed without DNA. The germline gives CDR1 SGDLS, CDR2 YYNGEE. This CDR3 contains 15 residues. The CDR3 loop is CASSAYSLWVNEQFF.

J is TRBJ2-1 and V is TRBV11-2; TCRdb calls TRBD2, which cannot be checked without DNA. Per the germline V gene, CDR1 is SGHAT and CDR2 is FQNNGV. This CDR3 has 17 residues. The CDR3 spells CASSLELAGGPYNEQFF.

V is TRBV4-3 and J is TRBJ2-3; TCRdb calls TRBD2, which cannot be checked without DNA. Germline CDR1 is LGHNA and CDR2 is YSLEER. The CDR3 sequence is 18 residues long. CDR3 loop: CASSQERRLAVREDTQYF.

The J gene is TRBJ2-5, the V gene TRBV5-1; TCRdb's assignment of TRBD1 cannot be checked, as there is no DNA. This CDR3 is built from 15 residues. Germline V lookup: CDR1 SGHRS, CDR2 YFSETQ. This CDR3 reads CASSWGGQTQETQYF.

The chain recombines TRBV2 with TRBJ2-7; the TRBD1 assignment by TCRdb is unverifiable without DNA. CDR3 length equals 14 residues. The germline CDR1 and CDR2 sequences are SNHLY and FYNNEI. CDR3: CASSEWGVSYEQYF.

The chain has TRBV12-3 or TRBV12-4 and TRBJ1-5; the TCRdb call, TRBD1, lacks DNA for checking. The CDR3 is made up of 14 amino acids. The CDR3 sequence is CASRVTGVDQPQHF.

The chain recombines TRBV27 with TRBJ2-1. Germline lookup yields CDR1 MNHEY and CDR2 SMNVEV (reference sequence). The CDR3 is made up of 16 amino acids. The CDR3 sequence: CASSFRLRSSYNEQFF.

V is TRBV7-3 and J is TRBJ2-2; without DNA, the TCRdb call of TRBD2 cannot be checked. The CDR3 length is 15 residues. Germline lookup yields CDR1 SGHTA and CDR2 FQGTGA. The chain's CDR3 is CASSLSGSRTGELFF.

The rearrangement uses TRBV4-2 and TRBJ2-3; TCRdb gives TRBD2 as the D gene, but with no DNA this cannot be confirmed. CDR1 is LGHNA and CDR2 is YNFKEQ in the germline V gene. The CDR3 is 20 amino acids. The CDR3 sequence is CASSRTGTSGGTLSTDTQYF.

The chain has TRBV28 and TRBJ2-1; the TCRdb D gene call, TRBD2, has no DNA to confirm it. Germline CDR1 reads MDHEN; CDR2 reads SYDVKM. CDR3 length equals 16 residues. The CDR3 sequence: CASGTSGGSSYNEQFF.